The source of this TCR beta chain is a study of blood T cell repertoires in COVID-19. About the research overall: COVID-19 samples from acute and convalescent phases originated in the United States, Italy and Spain. Sources were T cells, B-cell-depleted T cells, or PBMCs; the material itself was cDNA or gDNA.

Sequencing used immunoSEQ multiplex PCR; TCRdb keeps in-frame clones, though not all of them. The sample has 110,000 to 150,000 clones, roughly 80% seen once. The CDR3 is 16 residues long. Trimming took 2 bases from V and 7 from J, leaving 16 bases between them. Germline CDR1 and CDR2: SGDLS and YYNGEE. The chain carries TRBV9 and TRBJ1-6, with unresolved D. The sequence derives from a man aged 45 to 65 with active or convalescent COVID-19. Sequenced input: peripheral blood. The CDR3 region is CASSVAGDPVNSPLHF. As DNA, the CDR3 is TGTGCCAGCAGCGTCGCCGGGGATCCGGTAAATTCACCCCTCCACTTT.